This T cell receptor beta chain was documented in a study of cytomegalovirus exposure and HLA in healthy donors. Whole-study findings and limits: High specificity and sensitivity for cytomegalovirus status were reported for the classifier. There were some public TCRs occurring in many donors, but most TCR sequences were rare. The study labeled more than 150 TCR beta chains cytomegalovirus-associated.

It was the 120-subject validation cohort, separate from the roughly 700-subject first cohort, to which the donors belonged. Sequenced by immunoSEQ multiplex PCR; TCRdb stores in-frame clones only, minus some. The sample holds hundreds of thousands of clones, roughly 87% seen once. A word on this clone: Its matching antigen is unknown.

With 1 base clipped from V and 2 bases from J, the junction kept 3 bases outside the gene matches. This CDR3 has 15 amino acids. Germline CDR1 reads LGHNA; CDR2 reads YNFKEQ. The specimen sequenced was PBMCs. The clonotype originates from a man aged 18-30 years in good health and CMV-seropositive. The chain recombines TRBV4-2 with TRBJ2-7, with TRBD2 matching 9 bases. CDR3 residues: CASSQGLAGTYEQYF. The CDR3 coding sequence is TGTGCCAGCAGCCAAGGGCTAGCGGGGACCTACGAGCAGTACTTC.